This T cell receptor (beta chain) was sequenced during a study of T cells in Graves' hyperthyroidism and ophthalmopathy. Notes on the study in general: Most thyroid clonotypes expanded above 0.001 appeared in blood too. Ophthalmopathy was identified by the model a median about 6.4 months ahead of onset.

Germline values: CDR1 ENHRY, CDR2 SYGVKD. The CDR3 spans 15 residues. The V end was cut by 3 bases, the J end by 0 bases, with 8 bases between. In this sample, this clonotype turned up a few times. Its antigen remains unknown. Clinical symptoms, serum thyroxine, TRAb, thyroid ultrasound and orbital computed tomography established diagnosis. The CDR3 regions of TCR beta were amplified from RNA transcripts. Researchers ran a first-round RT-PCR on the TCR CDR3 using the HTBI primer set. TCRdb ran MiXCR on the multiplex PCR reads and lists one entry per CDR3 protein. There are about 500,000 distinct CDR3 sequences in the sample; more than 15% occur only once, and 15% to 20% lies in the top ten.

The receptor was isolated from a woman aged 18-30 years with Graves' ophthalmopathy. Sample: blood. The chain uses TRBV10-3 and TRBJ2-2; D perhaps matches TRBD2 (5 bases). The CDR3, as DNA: TGTGCCATCAGTGAAGGGCGGGCGAACACCGGGGAGCTGTTTTTT. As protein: CAISEGRANTGELFF.